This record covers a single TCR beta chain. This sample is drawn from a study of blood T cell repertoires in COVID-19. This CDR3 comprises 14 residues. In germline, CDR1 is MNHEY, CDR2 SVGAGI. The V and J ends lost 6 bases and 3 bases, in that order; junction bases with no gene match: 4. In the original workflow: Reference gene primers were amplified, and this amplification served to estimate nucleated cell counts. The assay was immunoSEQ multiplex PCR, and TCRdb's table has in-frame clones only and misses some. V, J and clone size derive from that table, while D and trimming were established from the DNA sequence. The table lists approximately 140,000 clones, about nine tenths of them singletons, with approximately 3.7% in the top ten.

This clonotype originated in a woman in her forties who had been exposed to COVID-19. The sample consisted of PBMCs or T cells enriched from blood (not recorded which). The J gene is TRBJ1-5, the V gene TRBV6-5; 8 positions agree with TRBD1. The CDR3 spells CASRPGQANQPQHF. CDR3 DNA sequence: TGTGCCAGCAGACCGGGACAGGCCAATCAGCCCCAGCATTTT.